This passage covers 11 T cell receptor beta chains from one sample sequenced in a study of blood T cells in healthy people across ages. Primers used in a second PCR of roughly 7 to 12 cycles were a sample-barcoded 5' primer and a J-beta primer mix. TCRdb recomputed calls from the 5' RACE reads with MiXCR, one row per CDR3 protein. The sample lists about 1.4 million distinct CDR3 sequences, approximately 63% occurring once. The sequenced material came from blood. The receptors stem from a man aged 18 to 29 in good health.

This chain joins TRBV20-1 and TRBJ2-5; TRBD2 matches 8 bases. Germline loops: CDR1 DFQATT, CDR2 SNEGSKA (reference sequence). This CDR3 region has 17 residues. V trimming: 0 bases; J trimming: 0 bases; junction bases outside the gene matches: 9. DNA of the CDR3: TGCAGTGCTAGAGATGCGGGGCGGGGGGCAGACCAAGAGACCCAGTACTTC. Its protein product is CSARDAGRGADQETQYF.

The chain is built from TRBV18 and TRBJ2-3, with 11 bases that match TRBD1. With 3 bases clipped from V and 3 bases from J, the junction kept 5 bases outside the gene matches. This CDR3 contains 16 residues. The germline CDR1 and CDR2 sequences are KGHSH and LQKENI. The CDR3 DNA follows: TGTGCCAGCTCACCGGGGACAGGGGGTTTTACAGATACGCAGTATTTT. Residues: CASSPGTGGFTDTQYF.

The count of this clonotype is one. J is TRBJ2-5 and V is TRBV6-2 or TRBV6-3; D gene unclear. This CDR3 comprises 14 residues. V lost 3 bases to trimming and J lost 5 bases, with 13 bases between them. The V gene's germline CDR1 is MNHEY and CDR2 SVGEGT. For the CDR3, the DNA is TGTGCCAGCAGTTATAGTATCTTCGGGGAGACCCAGTACTTC. Translation: CASSYSIFGETQYF.

The chain joins TRBV5-1 to TRBJ2-1; 7 nucleotides agree with TRBD2. After removal of 1 base from V and 10 bases from J, the junction contained 11 bases not matched to a gene. Germline loops: CDR1 SGHRS, CDR2 YFSETQ. This CDR3 has 15 amino acids. Here the CDR3 reads CASSLTGTTIQEQFF. CDR3 bases: TGCGCCAGCAGCTTGACCGGGACTACCATTCAGGAGCAGTTCTTC.

As to this clonotype: One junction end disagrees with the germline gene, perhaps due to a read error. The chain is built from TRBV20-1 and TRBJ2-7; 9 positions agree with TRBD1. The CDR3 has 14 residues. The germline CDR1 and CDR2 sequences are DFQATT and SNEGSKA (reference sequence). CDR3 loop: CSANKRDREYEQYF. In nucleotides, the CDR3 is TGCAGCGCTAACAAACGGGACAGGGAGTACGAGCAGTACTTC.

The chain uses TRBV10-1 and TRBJ2-2; D tentatively reads TRBD1 or TRBD2 (6 bases each). The CDR3 extends over 17 amino acids. Germline V gives CDR1 WNHNN, CDR2 SYGVQD (reference sequence). Trimming took 10 bases from V and 0 from J, leaving 21 bases between them. CDR3 protein: CANQVPGGQPNTGELFF. CDR3 sequence (DNA): TGCGCCAACCAGGTACCTGGGGGGCAGCCGAACACCGGGGAGCTGTTTTTT.

This chain uses TRBV3-1 with TRBJ2-5; TRBD2 aligns across 11 bases. The trim removed 4 bases at V and 7 bases at J, leaving 11 bases unmatched. CDR1 and CDR2 from the germline V gene are LGHDT and YNNKEL (reference sequence). CDR3 length equals 16 residues. The CDR3 DNA sequence: TGTGCCAGCAGCCCTTCCGGGACTAGCGGACTGGGGACCCAGTACTTC. Residues: CASSPSGTSGLGTQYF.

This chain uses TRBV6-5 with TRBJ2-1; D may be TRBD1 (5 bases). CDR3 length: 15 amino acids. The germline CDR1 and CDR2 sequences are MNHEY and SVGAGI. V was clipped by 6 bases and J by 13 bases, with 25 bases between them. CDR3 in DNA: TGTGCCAGCAGAGTGGGGCGGACACCTCAAGAGACCCAGTTCTTC. It yields the protein CASRVGRTPQETQFF.

The gene calls are TRBV2 and TRBJ2-1; D is ambiguous. The CDR3 consists of 13 residues. Trimming shortened V by 3 bases and J by 7 bases, and 10 bases separated the two germline ends. Looked up from germline, CDR1 is SNHLY and CDR2 is FYNNEI. CDR3 protein: CASSEVDLNEQFF. The CDR3 region has the DNA TGTGCCAGCAGTGAGGTAGACCTAAATGAGCAGTTCTTC.

This clonotype is a singleton in its sample. The genes are TRBV11-2 and TRBJ1-6, with a tentative D call TRBD1 (5 bases). Trimming took 0 bases from V and 5 from J, leaving 14 bases between them. The CDR3 runs to 17 residues. The germline V gene has CDR1 SGHAT and CDR2 FQNNGV. The CDR3 protein is CASSLELTRGDNSPLHF. The CDR3, as DNA: TGTGCCAGCAGCTTAGAACTCACACGGGGGGATAATTCACCCCTCCACTTT.

This rearrangement joins TRBV12-3 or TRBV12-4 to TRBJ2-3; the D is unclear. Deletions cut 8 bases from V and 6 bases from J, with 12 bases between. The CDR3 has 12 amino acids. CDR3 DNA sequence: TGTGCCAGCGCACTCCCGGCGGATACGCAGTATTTT. Translated: CASALPADTQYF.